This T cell receptor beta chain was documented in a study of shared clonotypes between healthy human individuals. The study's findings and limits: Approximately 5% was the fraction of naive CD4 clonotypes found shared across a few donors.

V lost 8 bases and J 0 bases, leaving 23 bases between the germline ends. Germline V gene sequence: CDR1 SNHLY, CDR2 FYNNEI. The CDR3 sequence is 18 residues long. Clones were sequenced by immunoSEQ multiplex PCR, and TCRdb holds only the in-frame ones, with some missing. Here the sample spans about 2.1 million clones, 90% to 95% being singletons. In regard to this clone: Its antigen is still unknown.

The naive CD8 subset, CD45RO-negative cells positively selected for CCR7, excluded terminally differentiated effector memory CD45RA+ cells. This chain connects TRBV2 to TRBJ2-1; D gene uncertain. Source material: naive CD8+ T cells from PBMCs. This TCR was sampled from a man younger than 35 in good health. Some clones in this sample may be carry-over from other donors' samples. The CDR3 DNA reads TGTGCCAGCTATAGATTCGGAGAGAAATCTAGCTCCTACAATGAGCAGTTCTTC. Its translation is CASYRFGEKSSSYNEQFF. The entire variable domain, with the rest obtained from reference TRBV2 and TRBJ2-1, is as follows: EPEVTQTPSHQVTQMGQEVILRCVPISNHLYFYWYRQILGQKVEFLVSFYNNEISEKSEIFDDQFSVERPDGSNFTLKIRSTKLEDSAMYFCASYRFGEKSSSYNEQFFGPGTRLTVL.